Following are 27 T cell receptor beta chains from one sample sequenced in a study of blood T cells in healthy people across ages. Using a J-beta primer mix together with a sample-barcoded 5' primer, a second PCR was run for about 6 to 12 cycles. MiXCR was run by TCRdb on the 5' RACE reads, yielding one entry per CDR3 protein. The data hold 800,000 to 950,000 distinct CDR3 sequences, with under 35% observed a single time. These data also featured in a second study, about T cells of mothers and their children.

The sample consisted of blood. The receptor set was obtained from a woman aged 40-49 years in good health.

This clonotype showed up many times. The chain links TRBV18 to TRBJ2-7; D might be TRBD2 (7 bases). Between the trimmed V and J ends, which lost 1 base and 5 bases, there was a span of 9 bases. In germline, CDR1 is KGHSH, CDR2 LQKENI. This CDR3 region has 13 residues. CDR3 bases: TGTGCCAGCTCACCACGGGAGGGGGACGAGCAGTACTTC. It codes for CASSPREGDEQYF.

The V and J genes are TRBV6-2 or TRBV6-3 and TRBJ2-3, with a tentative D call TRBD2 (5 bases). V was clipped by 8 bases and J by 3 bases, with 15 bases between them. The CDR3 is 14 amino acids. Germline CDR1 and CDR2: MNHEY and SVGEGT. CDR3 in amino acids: CASRRGRLTDTQYF. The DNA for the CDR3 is TGTGCCAGCCGCCGGGGTAGATTGACAGATACGCAGTATTTT.

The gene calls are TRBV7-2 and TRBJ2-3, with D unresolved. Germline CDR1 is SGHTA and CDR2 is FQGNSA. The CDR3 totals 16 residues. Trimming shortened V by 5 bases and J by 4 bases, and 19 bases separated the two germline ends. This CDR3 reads CASSQIGPKSSDTQYF. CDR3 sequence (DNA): TGTGCCAGCAGCCAGATAGGCCCTAAGTCGTCAGATACGCAGTATTTT.

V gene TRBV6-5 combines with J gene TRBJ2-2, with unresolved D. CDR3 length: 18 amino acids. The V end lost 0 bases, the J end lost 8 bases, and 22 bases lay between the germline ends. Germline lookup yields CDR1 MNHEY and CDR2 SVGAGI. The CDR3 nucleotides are TGTGCCAGCAGTTACTCTGCAGTACCCACCCCTCGGTGGGGGGAGCTGTTTTTT. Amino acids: CASSYSAVPTPRWGELFF.

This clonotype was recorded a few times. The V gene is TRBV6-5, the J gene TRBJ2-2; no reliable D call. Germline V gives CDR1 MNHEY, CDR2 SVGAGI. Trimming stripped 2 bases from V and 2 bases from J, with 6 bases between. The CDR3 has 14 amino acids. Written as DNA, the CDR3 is TGTGCCAGCAGTTACGGGGTCAACACCGGGGAGCTGTTTTTT. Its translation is CASSYGVNTGELFF.

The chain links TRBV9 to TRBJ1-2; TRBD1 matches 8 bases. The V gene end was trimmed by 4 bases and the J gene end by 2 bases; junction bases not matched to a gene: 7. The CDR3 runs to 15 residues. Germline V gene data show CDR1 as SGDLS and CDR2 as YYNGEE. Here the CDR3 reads CASSPWQGANYGYTF. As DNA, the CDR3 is TGTGCCAGCAGCCCCTGGCAGGGGGCGAACTATGGCTACACCTTC.

The CDR3 region is CASSYASTDTQYF. Here the CDR3 DNA reads TGTGCCAGCAGTTACGCGAGCACAGATACGCAGTATTTT. This sequence joins TRBV6-6 and TRBJ2-3; no clear D. Deletions cut 2 bases from V and 0 bases from J, with 3 bases between. The CDR3 runs to 13 residues. Germline CDR1 MNHNY, CDR2 SVGAGI (reference sequence).

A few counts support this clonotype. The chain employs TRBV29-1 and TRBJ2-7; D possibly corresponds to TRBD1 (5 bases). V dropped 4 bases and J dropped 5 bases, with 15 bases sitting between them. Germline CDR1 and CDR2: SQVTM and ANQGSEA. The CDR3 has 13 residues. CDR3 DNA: TGCAGCGTTGGGACACGAACCTCGGACGAGCAGTACTTC. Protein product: CSVGTRTSDEQYF.

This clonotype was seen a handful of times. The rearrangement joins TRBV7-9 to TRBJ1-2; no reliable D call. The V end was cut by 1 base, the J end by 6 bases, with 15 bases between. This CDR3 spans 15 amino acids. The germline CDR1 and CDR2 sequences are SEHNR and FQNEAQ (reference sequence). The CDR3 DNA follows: TGTGCCAGCAGCTTAGTAGGGAGGTGGGTCGATGGCTACACCTTC. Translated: CASSLVGRWVDGYTF.

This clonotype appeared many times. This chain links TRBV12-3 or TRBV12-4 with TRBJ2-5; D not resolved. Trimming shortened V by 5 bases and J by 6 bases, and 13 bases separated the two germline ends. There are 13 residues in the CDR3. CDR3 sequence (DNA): TGTGCCAGCAGTCCCTCAGCGACCAAGACCCAGTACTTC. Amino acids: CASSPSATKTQYF.

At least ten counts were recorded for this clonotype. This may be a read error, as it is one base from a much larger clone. The DNA for the CDR3 is TGTGCCAGCAGCGTAGTGGGGACAGATACGCAGTATTTT. Amino acids: CASSVVGTDTQYF. The chain combines TRBV9 with TRBJ2-3, with no clear D. The CDR3 runs 13 residues. Germline CDR1 SGDLS, CDR2 YYNGEE. V lost 0 bases and J 3 bases, leaving 5 bases between the germline ends. The full variable domain, in which reference TRBV9 and TRBJ2-3 provide the parts outside the CDR3, is DSGVTQTPKHLITATGQRVTLRCSPRSGDLSVYWYQQSLDQGLQFLIQYYNGEERAKGNILERFSAQQFPDLHSELNLSSLELGDSALYFCASSVVGTDTQYFGPGTRLTVL.

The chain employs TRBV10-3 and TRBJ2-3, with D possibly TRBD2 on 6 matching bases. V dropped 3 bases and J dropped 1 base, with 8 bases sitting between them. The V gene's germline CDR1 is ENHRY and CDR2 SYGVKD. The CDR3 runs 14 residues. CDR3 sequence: CAISDSGGTDTQYF. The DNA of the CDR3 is TGTGCCATCAGTGATTCGGGGGGCACAGATACGCAGTATTTT.

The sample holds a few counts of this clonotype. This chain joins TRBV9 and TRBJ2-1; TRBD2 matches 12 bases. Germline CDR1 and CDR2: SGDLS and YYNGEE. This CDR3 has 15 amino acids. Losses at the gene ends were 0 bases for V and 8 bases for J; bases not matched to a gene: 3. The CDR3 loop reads CASSVELAGGHEQFF. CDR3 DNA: TGTGCCAGCAGCGTAGAGCTAGCGGGGGGGCATGAGCAGTTCTTC.

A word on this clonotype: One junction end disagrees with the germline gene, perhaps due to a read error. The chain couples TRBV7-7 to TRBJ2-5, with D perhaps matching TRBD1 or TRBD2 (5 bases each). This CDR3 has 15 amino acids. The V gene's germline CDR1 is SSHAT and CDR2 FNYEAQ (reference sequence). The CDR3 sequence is CASSLLRGYQETQYF. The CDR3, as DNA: TGTGCTAGCAGCTTACTGAGGGGATACCAAGAGACCCAGTACTTC.

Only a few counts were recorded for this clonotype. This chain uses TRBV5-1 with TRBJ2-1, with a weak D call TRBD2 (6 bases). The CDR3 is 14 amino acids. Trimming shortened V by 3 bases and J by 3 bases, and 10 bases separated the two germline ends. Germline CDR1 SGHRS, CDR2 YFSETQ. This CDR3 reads CASSWGTRYNEQFF. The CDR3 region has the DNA TGCGCCAGCAGCTGGGGGACTCGCTACAATGAGCAGTTCTTC.

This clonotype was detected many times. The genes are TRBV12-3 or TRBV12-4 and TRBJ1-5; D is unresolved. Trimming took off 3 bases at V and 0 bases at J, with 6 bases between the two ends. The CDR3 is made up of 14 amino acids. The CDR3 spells CASSFTVSNQPQHF. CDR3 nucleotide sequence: TGTGCCAGCAGTTTTACAGTTAGCAATCAGCCCCAGCATTTT.

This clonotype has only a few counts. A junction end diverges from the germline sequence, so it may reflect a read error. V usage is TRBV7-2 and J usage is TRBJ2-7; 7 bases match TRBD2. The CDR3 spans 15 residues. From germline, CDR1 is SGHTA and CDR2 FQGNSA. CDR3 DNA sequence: TGTGCCGGCAGCTTACTTACTAGCGAGGCTTACGAGCAGTACTTC. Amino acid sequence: CAGSLLTSEAYEQYF.

The CDR3 DNA follows: TGTGCCAGCAGCCAATGGACTAGCGGGGGCCAAGAGACCCAGTACTTC. Residues: CASSQWTSGGQETQYF. This chain connects TRBV2 to TRBJ2-5, with TRBD2 matching 13 bases. The CDR3 spans 16 residues. Trimming took 6 bases from V and 1 from J; bases not matched to a gene: 5. CDR1 and CDR2 (germline): SNHLY, FYNNEI.

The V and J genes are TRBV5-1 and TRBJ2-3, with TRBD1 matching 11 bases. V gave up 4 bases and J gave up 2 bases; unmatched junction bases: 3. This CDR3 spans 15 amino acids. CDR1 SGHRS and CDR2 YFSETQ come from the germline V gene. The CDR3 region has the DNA TGCGCCAGCAGCCGGGACAGGGGGTTCACAGATACGCAGTATTTT. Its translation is CASSRDRGFTDTQYF. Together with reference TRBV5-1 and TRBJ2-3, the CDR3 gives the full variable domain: KAGVTQTPRYLIKTRGQQVTLSCSPISGHRSVSWYQQTPGQGLQFLFEYFSETQRNKGNFPGRFSGRQFSNSRSEMNVSTLELGDSALYLCASSRDRGFTDTQYFGPGTRLTVL.

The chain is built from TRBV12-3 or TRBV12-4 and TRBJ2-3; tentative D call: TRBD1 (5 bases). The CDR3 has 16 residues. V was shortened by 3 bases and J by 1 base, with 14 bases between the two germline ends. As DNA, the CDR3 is TGTGCCAGCAGTTTGGTGACAGCCCCTGGCACAGATACGCAGTATTTT. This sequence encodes CASSLVTAPGTDTQYF.

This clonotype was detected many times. The CDR3 protein is CASSEPRQGWDEQYF. The CDR3 DNA is TGTGCCAGCAGTGAACCGCGACAGGGTTGGGACGAGCAGTACTTC. V gene TRBV25-1 combines with J gene TRBJ2-7, with 7 bases matching TRBD1. The CDR3 extends over 15 amino acids. Germline CDR1 MGHDK, CDR2 SYGVNS. The V gene end was trimmed by 2 bases and the J gene end by 5 bases; junction bases not matched to a gene: 9.

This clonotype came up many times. The CDR3 here is CATSDPGRHPNNEQFF. CDR3 nucleotides: TGTGCCACCAGTGACCCGGGACGGCATCCCAACAATGAGCAGTTCTTC. V gene TRBV24-1 combines with J gene TRBJ2-1; either TRBD1 or TRBD2 may supply D (5 bases each). The CDR3 is made up of 16 amino acids. V was clipped by 4 bases and J by 5 bases, with 17 bases between them. Germline CDR1 is KGHDR and CDR2 is SFDVKD.

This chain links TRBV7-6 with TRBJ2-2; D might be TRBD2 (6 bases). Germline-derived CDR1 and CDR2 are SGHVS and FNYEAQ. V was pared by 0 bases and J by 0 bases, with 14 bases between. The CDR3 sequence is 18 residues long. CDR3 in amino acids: CASSLAPGASPNTGELFF. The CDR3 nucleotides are TGTGCCAGCAGCTTAGCTCCGGGAGCATCCCCGAACACCGGGGAGCTGTTTTTT.

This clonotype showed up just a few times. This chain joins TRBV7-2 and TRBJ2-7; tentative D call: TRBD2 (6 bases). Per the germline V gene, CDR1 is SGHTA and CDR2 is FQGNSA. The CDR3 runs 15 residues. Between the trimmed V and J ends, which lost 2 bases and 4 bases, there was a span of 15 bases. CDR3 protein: CASSLSAGTQYEQYF. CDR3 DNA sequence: TGTGCCAGCAGCTTATCCGCGGGGACCCAATACGAGCAGTACTTC.

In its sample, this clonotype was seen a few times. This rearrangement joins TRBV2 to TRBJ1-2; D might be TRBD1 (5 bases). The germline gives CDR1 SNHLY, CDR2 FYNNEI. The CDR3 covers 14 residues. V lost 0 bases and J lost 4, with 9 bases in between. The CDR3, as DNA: TGTGCCAGCAGTGAAGCGATAGGGGTCTATGGCTACACCTTC. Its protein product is CASSEAIGVYGYTF. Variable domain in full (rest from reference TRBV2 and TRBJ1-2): EPEVTQTPSHQVTQMGQEVILRCVPISNHLYFYWYRQILGQKVEFLVSFYNNEISEKSEIFDDQFSVERPDGSNFTLKIRSTKLEDSAMYFCASSEAIGVYGYTFGSGTRLTVV.

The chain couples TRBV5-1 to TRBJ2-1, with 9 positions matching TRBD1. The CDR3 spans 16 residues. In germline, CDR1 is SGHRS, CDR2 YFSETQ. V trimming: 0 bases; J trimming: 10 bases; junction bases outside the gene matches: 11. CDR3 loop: CASSLGLGTGSYEQFF. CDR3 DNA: TGCGCCAGCAGCTTGGGGCTCGGGACAGGGTCCTACGAGCAGTTCTTC.

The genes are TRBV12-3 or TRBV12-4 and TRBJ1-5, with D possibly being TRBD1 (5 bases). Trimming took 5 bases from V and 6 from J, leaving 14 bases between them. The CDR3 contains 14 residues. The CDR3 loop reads CASSPQGGSQPQHF. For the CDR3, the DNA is TGTGCCAGCAGTCCTCAGGGTGGGAGTCAGCCCCAGCATTTT.